Listed below are T cell receptor beta chains from one sample, sequenced in a study of cytomegalovirus exposure and HLA in healthy donors. The protocol was immunoSEQ multiplex PCR, while the TCRdb copy is restricted to in-frame clones and leaves out a portion. The table has about 170,000 clones, around 80% seen once. Sequencing was done on a sample of PBMCs. Receptors originate from a male donor in good health and CMV-seronegative. Both conserved end residues are part of each CDR3. A D gene is named only where the DNA matches it firmly. Size values are once, few and many counts, or a class for expanded clones, and some rows have none.

d_call	v_call	j_call	clone_size	cdr3_aa	cdr3_nt
TRBD2	TRBV4-2	TRBJ2-7	few	CASSQEREGSYEQYF	TGTGCCAGCAGCCAAGAGCGGGAGGGCTCCTACGAGCAGTACTTC
TRBD1	TRBV4-1	TRBJ2-2	NA	CASEGQGYTGELFF	TGCGCCAGCGAGGGACAGGGATACACCGGGGAGCTGTTTTTT
NA	TRBV19	TRBJ1-2	few	CASSRDSNYGYTF	TGTGCCAGTAGTCGAGACAGTAACTATGGCTACACCTTC
NA	TRBV7-2	TRBJ1-2	NA	CASSLAGGVGYYGYTF	TGTGCCAGCAGCTTAGCGGGGGGTGTGGGGTACTATGGCTACACCTTC
NA	TRBV2	TRBJ1-1	NA	CASPGPQNTEAFF	TGTGCCAGCCCCGGTCCCCAGAACACTGAAGCTTTCTTT
TRBD2	TRBV9	TRBJ2-1	NA	CASSATSGRVNEQFF	TGTGCCAGCAGCGCAACTAGCGGGAGGGTCAATGAGCAGTTCTTC
NA	TRBV30	TRBJ1-5	NA	CAWSRAGFNQPQHF	TGTGCCTGGAGTAGGGCAGGGTTCAATCAGCCCCAGCATTTT
NA	TRBV7-9	TRBJ2-6	NA	CQARVSGANVLTF	TGTCAAGCGAGGGTCTCTGGGGCCAACGTCCTGACTTTC
NA	TRBV27	TRBJ1-6	NA	CASSSVGQRRDSPLHF	TGTGCCAGCAGCTCCGTCGGACAGAGGAGAGATTCACCCCTCCACTTT
NA	TRBV7-8	TRBJ2-5	NA	CASSLARTRTPKTQYF	TGTGCCAGCAGCTTAGCGAGAACTCGAACGCCTAAGACCCAGTACTTC
TRBD2	TRBV25-1	TRBJ2-7	NA	CASSDPGTSGYEQYF	TGTGCCAGCAGTGACCCCGGGACTAGCGGCTACGAGCAGTACTTC
NA	TRBV14	TRBJ1-5	few	CASSQQNQPQHF	TGTGCCAGCAGCCAACAGAATCAGCCCCAGCATTTT
NA	TRBV6-1	TRBJ2-7	NA	CASRPGTRTYEQYF	TGTGCCAGCAGGCCCGGGACAAGGACCTACGAGCAGTACTTC
TRBD2	TRBV7-2	TRBJ2-5	NA	CASTDQLAGGQETQYF	TGTGCCAGCACCGACCAACTAGCGGGGGGGCAAGAGACCCAGTACTTC
TRBD2	TRBV5-1	TRBJ2-3	NA	CASSDSGTPSTDTQYF	TGCGCCAGCAGCGATAGCGGGACCCCTAGCACAGATACGCAGTATTTT
NA	TRBV7-9	TRBJ1-1	few	CASSPEGVGDTEAFF	TGTGCCAGCAGCCCCGAGGGGGTAGGGGACACTGAAGCTTTCTTT
NA	TRBV15	TRBJ1-1	NA	CATSSGQTRYEAFF	TGTGCCACCAGCAGTGGACAGACACGGTATGAAGCTTTCTTT
TRBD1	TRBV18	TRBJ1-2	NA	CASSEDRVYGYTF	TGTGCCAGCTCAGAAGACAGGGTTTATGGCTACACCTTC
TRBD2	TRBV18	TRBJ2-3	NA	CASSPERGTSGTGTDTQYF	TGTGCCAGCTCACCAGAGAGGGGGACTAGTGGTACGGGAACAGATACGCAGTATTTT
NA	TRBV4-3	TRBJ2-3	NA	CASSQDGVGDTQYF	TGCGCCAGCAGCCAAGACGGAGTCGGGGATACGCAGTATTTT
NA	TRBV2	TRBJ2-3	NA	CASSVSLQDTPSTDTQYF	TGTGCCAGCAGTGTCTCCCTCCAGGACACTCCTAGCACAGATACGCAGTATTTT
TRBD1	TRBV2	TRBJ2-7	NA	CACRRDRSYEQYF	TGTGCCTGTCGCCGGGACAGATCCTACGAGCAGTACTTC
TRBD2	TRBV2	TRBJ2-5	NA	CASSPEGGRQETQYF	TGTGCCAGCAGTCCCGAGGGAGGGCGGCAAGAGACCCAGTACTTC
TRBD1	TRBV7-9	TRBJ2-5	NA	CASSFSGTDGETQYF	TGTGCCAGCAGCTTTTCCGGGACAGACGGAGAGACCCAGTACTTC
NA	TRBV19	TRBJ1-2	NA	CASSPQDKDYGYTF	TGTGCCAGTAGTCCGCAAGACAAGGACTATGGCTACACCTTC
TRBD1	TRBV7-9	TRBJ1-1	once	CASSLGQGLNTEAFF	TGTGCCAGCAGCTTAGGACAGGGGCTGAACACTGAAGCTTTCTTT
NA	TRBV14	TRBJ1-6	NA	CASSQLSGRNSPLHF	TGTGCCAGCAGTCAGTTGTCAGGGCGGAATTCACCCCTCCACTTT
NA	TRBV4-3	TRBJ2-3	once	CASSQRDSRDSTDTQYF	TGCGCCAGCAGCCAAAGGGACTCCAGAGATAGCACAGATACGCAGTATTTT
NA	TRBV10-2	TRBJ1-4	once	CASSVQAATNEKLFF	TGCGCCAGCAGTGTACAGGCAGCAACTAATGAAAAACTGTTTTTT
NA	TRBV2	TRBJ2-7	NA	CASSEIGGGGATYEQYF	TGTGCCAGCAGTGAAATTGGTGGCGGGGGCGCGACCTACGAGCAGTACTTC
NA	TRBV7-6	TRBJ1-3	NA	CASSLAGGSSGNTIYF	TGTGCCAGCAGCTTAGCAGGGGGTTCTTCTGGAAACACCATATATTTT
TRBD1	TRBV15	TRBJ2-1	NA	CATSADRGYKYEQFF	TGTGCCACCAGCGCTGACAGGGGGTATAAGTATGAGCAGTTCTTC
TRBD1	TRBV7-2	TRBJ1-4	NA	CASSLIWTGGDEKLFF	TGTGCCAGCAGCCTAATCTGGACAGGGGGGGATGAAAAACTGTTTTTT
TRBD2	TRBV13	TRBJ2-7	NA	CASSLGSGLAGGLDSYEQYF	TGTGCCAGCAGCTTAGGCTCCGGCTTAGCGGGGGGATTGGATTCCTACGAGCAGTACTTC
TRBD1	TRBV27	TRBJ1-2	NA	CASSLLAGGGYGYTF	TGTGCCAGCAGTTTACTAGCAGGGGGCGGCTATGGCTACACCTTC
NA	TRBV5-4	TRBJ2-7	NA	CASSFRPSYEQYF	TGTGCCAGCAGCTTCAGGCCGAGCTACGAGCAGTACTTC
NA	TRBV4-3	TRBJ2-3	NA	CASSQEFEGTDTQYF	TGCGCCAGCAGCCAAGAGTTTGAGGGAACGGATACGCAGTATTTT
NA	TRBV6-5	TRBJ2-7	NA	CASSYRTVVGASEQYF	TGTGCCAGCAGTTACCGCACGGTGGTAGGGGCTTCCGAGCAGTACTTC
NA	TRBV19	TRBJ1-5	NA	CASSIQTPQRAQPQHF	TGTGCCAGTAGTATACAGACTCCTCAGAGGGCTCAGCCCCAGCATTTT
NA	TRBV28	TRBJ1-5	NA	CASSLRGGRNQPQHF	TGTGCCAGCAGTTTGAGAGGCGGGCGCAATCAGCCCCAGCATTTT
NA	TRBV2	TRBJ1-2	NA	CASNQAGSGYTF	TGTGCCAGCAACCAGGCAGGCTCGGGCTACACCTTC
TRBD1	TRBV10-3	TRBJ2-7	NA	CAISRDRTREQYF	TGTGCCATCAGCCGGGACAGAACCCGCGAGCAGTACTTC
TRBD2	TRBV4-3	TRBJ2-1	NA	CASPGLAGEANEQFF	TGCGCCAGCCCCGGACTAGCGGGAGAAGCCAATGAGCAGTTCTTC
NA	TRBV6-1	TRBJ1-3	NA	CASRTDLSGNTIYF	TGTGCCAGCAGAACGGACTTGTCTGGAAACACCATATATTTT
NA	TRBV7-9	TRBJ1-3	NA	CASSWTDSSSGNTIYF	TGTGCCAGCAGCTGGACAGACAGCAGCTCTGGAAACACCATATATTTT
TRBD1	TRBV7-9	TRBJ1-2	NA	CASSFAKQGRNGYTF	TGTGCCAGCAGCTTCGCGAAACAGGGGCGCAACGGCTACACCTTC
TRBD1	TRBV7-8	TRBJ1-2	NA	CASSQGQGARGYTF	TGTGCCAGCAGCCAAGGACAGGGGGCGCGTGGCTACACCTTC
TRBD2	TRBV5-1	TRBJ2-1	NA	CASSLGSVGGMINEQFF	TGCGCCAGCAGCTTGGGGAGTGTGGGGGGGATGATCAATGAGCAGTTCTTC
NA	TRBV9	TRBJ1-1	NA	CASSVASSGVEAFF	TGTGCCAGCAGCGTAGCCTCATCCGGGGTTGAAGCTTTCTTT
NA	TRBV21-1	TRBJ2-5	NA	CASSTRVQETQYF	TGTGCCAGCAGCACGCGCGTCCAAGAGACCCAGTACTTC
TRBD1	TRBV7-9	TRBJ2-1	NA	CASSLLDRGPNNEQFF	TGTGCCAGCAGCTTACTAGACAGGGGGCCGAATAATGAGCAGTTCTTC
TRBD1	TRBV6-1	TRBJ1-2	NA	CASSELGTGGVGGYTF	TGTGCCAGCAGTGAACTCGGGACAGGGGGCGTAGGCGGCTACACCTTC
TRBD1	TRBV5-1	TRBJ2-3	NA	CASIETGGTDTQYF	TGCGCCAGCATTGAGACAGGGGGCACAGATACGCAGTATTTT